This T cell receptor beta chain was sequenced in a study of vaccination and CD4 T cells after COVID-19. General study results and limits: The median count of SARS-CoV-2-reactive clonotypes rose from roughly 21 to 40, not significantly.

Sequencing of DNA taken from cultured CD4+ T cells relied on the Oncomine TCR Beta short-read assay. TCRdb fed the PCR reads into MiXCR, producing one record per CDR3 protein. The sample consists of more than 12,000 distinct CDR3 sequences, about 56% of them appearing once. Concerning this clonotype: Its antigen is currently unknown.

The V end was cut by 6 bases, the J end by 8 bases, with 17 bases between. Per the germline V gene, CDR1 is DFQATT and CDR2 is SNEGSKA (reference sequence). This CDR3 is built from 13 residues. Described treatment: approximately 10-day PBMC culture with coronavirus spike peptide pools or control peptides (ViraFEST assay). This material consisted of CD4+ T cells from blood, cultured in vitro, taken before SARS-CoV-2 vaccination. The sequence came from a human donor who had recovered from COVID-19. This chain joins TRBV20-1 and TRBJ2-1; D may be TRBD1 (5 bases). DNA of the CDR3: TGCAGTGCCATTGACATTTGGGGCGATGAGCAGTTCTTC. Translation: CSAIDIWGDEQFF.